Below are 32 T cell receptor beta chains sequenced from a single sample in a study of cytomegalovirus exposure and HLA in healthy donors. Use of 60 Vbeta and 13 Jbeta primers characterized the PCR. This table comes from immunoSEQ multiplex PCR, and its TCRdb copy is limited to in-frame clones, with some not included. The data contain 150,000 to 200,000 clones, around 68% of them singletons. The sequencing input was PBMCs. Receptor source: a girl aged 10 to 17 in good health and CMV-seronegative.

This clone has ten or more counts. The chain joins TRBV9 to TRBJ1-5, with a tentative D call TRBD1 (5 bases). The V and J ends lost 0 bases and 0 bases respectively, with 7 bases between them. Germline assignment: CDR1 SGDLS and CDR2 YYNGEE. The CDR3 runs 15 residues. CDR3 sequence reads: CASSVEGDSNQPQHF. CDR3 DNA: TGTGCCAGCAGCGTAGAAGGGGATAGCAATCAGCCCCAGCATTTT.

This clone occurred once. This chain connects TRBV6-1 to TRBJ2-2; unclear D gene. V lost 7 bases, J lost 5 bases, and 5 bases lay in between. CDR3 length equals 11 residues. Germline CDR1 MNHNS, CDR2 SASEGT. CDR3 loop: CASTATGELFF. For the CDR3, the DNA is TGTGCCAGCACTGCGACCGGGGAGCTGTTTTTT.

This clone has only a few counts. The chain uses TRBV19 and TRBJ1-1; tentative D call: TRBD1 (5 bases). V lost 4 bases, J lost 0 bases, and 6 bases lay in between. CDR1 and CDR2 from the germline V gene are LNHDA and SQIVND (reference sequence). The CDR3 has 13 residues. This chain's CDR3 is CASSRQMNTEAFF. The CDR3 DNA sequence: TGTGCCAGTAGTAGACAGATGAACACTGAAGCTTTCTTT.

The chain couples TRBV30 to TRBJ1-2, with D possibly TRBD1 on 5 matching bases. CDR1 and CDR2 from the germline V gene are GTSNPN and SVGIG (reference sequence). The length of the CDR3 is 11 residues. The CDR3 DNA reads TGTGTCGTGGGGGGAAACTATGGCTACACCTTC. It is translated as CVVGGNYGYTF.

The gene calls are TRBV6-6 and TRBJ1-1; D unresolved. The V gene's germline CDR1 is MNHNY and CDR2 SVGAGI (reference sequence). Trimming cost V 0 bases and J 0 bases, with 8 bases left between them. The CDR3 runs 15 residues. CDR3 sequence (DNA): TGTGCCAGCAGTTACTCAGGCAGGTTGAACACTGAAGCTTTCTTT. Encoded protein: CASSYSGRLNTEAFF.

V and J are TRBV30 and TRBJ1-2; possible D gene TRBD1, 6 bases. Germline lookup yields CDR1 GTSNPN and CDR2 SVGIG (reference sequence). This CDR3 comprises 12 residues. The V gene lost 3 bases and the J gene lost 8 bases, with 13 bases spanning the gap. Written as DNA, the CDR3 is TGTGCCTGGAGGAGGGGGACGTCGGGCTACACCTTC. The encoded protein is CAWRRGTSGYTF.

The DNA of the CDR3 is TGTGCCAGCAGTTCCACAGGGCAGCAGTTCTTC. Protein product: CASSSTGQQFF. V usage is TRBV5-6 and J usage is TRBJ2-1, with D perhaps TRBD1 (6 bases). From germline, CDR1 is SGHDT and CDR2 YYEEEE. V was cut by 5 bases and J by 11 bases, with 11 bases left in between. This CDR3 comprises 11 residues.

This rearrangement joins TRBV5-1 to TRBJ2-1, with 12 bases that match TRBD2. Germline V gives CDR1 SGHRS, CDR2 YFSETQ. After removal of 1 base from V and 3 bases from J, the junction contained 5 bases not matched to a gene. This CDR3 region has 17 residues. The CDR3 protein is CASSLTPSGGGYNEQFF. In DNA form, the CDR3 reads TGCGCCAGCAGCTTGACGCCTAGCGGGGGGGGCTACAATGAGCAGTTCTTC.

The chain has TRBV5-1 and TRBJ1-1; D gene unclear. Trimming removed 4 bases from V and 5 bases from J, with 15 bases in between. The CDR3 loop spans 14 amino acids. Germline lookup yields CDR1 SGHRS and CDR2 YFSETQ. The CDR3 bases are TGCGCCAGCAGCGTCTTGGCCCGGCGGACTGAAGCTTTCTTT. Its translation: CASSVLARRTEAFF.

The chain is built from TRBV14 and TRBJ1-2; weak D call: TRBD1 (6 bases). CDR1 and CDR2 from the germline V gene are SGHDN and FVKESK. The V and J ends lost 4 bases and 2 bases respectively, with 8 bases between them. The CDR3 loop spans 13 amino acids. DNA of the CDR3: TGTGCCAGCAGCCCTGGACAGAACTATGGCTACACCTTC. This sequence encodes CASSPGQNYGYTF.

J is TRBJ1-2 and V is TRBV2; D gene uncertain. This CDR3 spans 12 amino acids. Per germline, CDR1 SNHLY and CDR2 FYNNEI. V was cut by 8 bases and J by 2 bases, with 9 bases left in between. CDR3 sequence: CASSRENYGYTF. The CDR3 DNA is TGTGCCAGCTCTCGGGAGAACTATGGCTACACCTTC.

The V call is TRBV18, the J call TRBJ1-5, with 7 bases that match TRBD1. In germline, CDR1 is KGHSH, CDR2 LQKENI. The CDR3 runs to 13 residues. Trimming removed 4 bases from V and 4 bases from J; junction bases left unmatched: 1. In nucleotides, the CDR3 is TGTGCCAGCTCACTACAGGGGAATCAGCCCCAGCATTTT. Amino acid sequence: CASSLQGNQPQHF.

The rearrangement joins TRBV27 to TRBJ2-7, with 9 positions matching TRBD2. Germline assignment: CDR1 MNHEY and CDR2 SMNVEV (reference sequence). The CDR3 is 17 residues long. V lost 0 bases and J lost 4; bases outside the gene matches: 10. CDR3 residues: CASSLSARRSGRYEQYF. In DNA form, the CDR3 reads TGTGCCAGCAGTTTATCCGCCCGGCGGAGCGGGAGGTACGAGCAGTACTTC.

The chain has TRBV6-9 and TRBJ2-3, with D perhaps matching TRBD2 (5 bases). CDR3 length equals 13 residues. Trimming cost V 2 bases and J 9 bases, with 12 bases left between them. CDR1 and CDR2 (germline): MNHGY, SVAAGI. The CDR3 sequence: CASSYPGVGTQYF. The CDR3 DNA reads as TGTGCCAGCAGTTATCCCGGGGTTGGCACGCAGTATTTT.

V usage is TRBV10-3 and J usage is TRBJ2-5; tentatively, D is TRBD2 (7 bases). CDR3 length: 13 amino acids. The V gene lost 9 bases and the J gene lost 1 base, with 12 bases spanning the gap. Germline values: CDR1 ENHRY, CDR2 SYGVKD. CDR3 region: CAMAGAPQETQYF. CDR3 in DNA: TGTGCCATGGCGGGGGCCCCCCAAGAGACCCAGTACTTC.

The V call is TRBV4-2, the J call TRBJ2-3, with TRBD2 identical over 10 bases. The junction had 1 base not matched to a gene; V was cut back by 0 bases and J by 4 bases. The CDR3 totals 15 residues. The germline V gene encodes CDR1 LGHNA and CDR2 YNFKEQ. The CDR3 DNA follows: TGTGCCAGCAGCCAAGAAGCGGGGGGGCCAGATACGCAGTATTTT. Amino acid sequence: CASSQEAGGPDTQYF.

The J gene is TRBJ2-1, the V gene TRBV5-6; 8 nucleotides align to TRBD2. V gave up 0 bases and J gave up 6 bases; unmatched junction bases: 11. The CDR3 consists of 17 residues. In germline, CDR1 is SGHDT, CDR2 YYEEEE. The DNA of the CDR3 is TGTGCCAGCAGCTTGGTCTTGGGGACTAGGGTTGCCAATGAGCAGTTCTTC. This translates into CASSLVLGTRVANEQFF.

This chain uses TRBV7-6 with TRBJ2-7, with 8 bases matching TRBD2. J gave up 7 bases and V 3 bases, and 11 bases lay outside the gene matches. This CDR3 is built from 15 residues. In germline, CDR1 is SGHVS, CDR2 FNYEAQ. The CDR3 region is CASSFGGTRGGEQYF. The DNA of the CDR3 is TGTGCCAGCAGCTTTGGGGGGACTAGGGGTGGAGAGCAGTACTTC.

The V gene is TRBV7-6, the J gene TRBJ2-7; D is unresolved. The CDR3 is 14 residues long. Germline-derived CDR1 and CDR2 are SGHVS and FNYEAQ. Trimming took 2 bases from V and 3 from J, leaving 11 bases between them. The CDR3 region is CASSLTLSDYEQYF. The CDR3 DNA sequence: TGTGCCAGCAGCTTAACTCTATCCGACTACGAGCAGTACTTC. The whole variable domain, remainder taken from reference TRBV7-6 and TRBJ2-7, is GAGVSQSPRYKVTKRGQDVALRCDPISGHVSLYWYRQALGQGPEFLTYFNYEAQQDKSGLPNDRFSAERPEGSISTLTIQRTEQRDSAMYRCASSLTLSDYEQYFGPGTRLTVT.

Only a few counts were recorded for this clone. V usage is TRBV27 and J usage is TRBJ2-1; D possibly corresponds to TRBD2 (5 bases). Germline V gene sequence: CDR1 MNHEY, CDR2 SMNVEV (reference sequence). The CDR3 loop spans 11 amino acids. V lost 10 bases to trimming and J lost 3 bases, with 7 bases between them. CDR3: CATGLYNEQFF. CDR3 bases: TGTGCCACTGGACTCTACAATGAGCAGTTCTTC.

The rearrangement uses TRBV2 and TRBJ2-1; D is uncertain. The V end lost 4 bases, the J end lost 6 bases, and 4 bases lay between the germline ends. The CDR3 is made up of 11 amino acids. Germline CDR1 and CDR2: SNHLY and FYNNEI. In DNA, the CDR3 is TGTGCCAGCAGTGGAGGCAATGAGCAGTTCTTC. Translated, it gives CASSGGNEQFF.

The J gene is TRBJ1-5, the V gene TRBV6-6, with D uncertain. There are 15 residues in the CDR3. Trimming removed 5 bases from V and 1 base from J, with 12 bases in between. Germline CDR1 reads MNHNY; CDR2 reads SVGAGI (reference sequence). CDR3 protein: CASSGPGGSNQPQHF. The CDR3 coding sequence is TGTGCCAGCAGTGGCCCGGGAGGGAGCAATCAGCCCCAGCATTTT.

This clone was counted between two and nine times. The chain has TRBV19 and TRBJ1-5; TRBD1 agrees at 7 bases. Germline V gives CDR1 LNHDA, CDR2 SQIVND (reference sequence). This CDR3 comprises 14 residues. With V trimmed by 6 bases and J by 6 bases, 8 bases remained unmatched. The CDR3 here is CASSNDREAQPQHF. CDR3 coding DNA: TGTGCCAGTAGCAATGACAGGGAGGCTCAGCCCCAGCATTTT.

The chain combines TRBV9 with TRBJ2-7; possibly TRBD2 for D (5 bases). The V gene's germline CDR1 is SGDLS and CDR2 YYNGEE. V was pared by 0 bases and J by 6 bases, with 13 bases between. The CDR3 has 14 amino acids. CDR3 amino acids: CASSVGMEVGEQYF. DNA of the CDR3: TGTGCCAGCAGCGTAGGGATGGAGGTCGGCGAGCAGTACTTC.

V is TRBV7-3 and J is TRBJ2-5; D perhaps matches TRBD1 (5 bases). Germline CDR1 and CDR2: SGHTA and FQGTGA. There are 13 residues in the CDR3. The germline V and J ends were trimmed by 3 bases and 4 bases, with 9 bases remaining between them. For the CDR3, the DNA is TGTGCCAGCAGCTTTACAGGTGCAGAGACCCAGTACTTC. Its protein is CASSFTGAETQYF.

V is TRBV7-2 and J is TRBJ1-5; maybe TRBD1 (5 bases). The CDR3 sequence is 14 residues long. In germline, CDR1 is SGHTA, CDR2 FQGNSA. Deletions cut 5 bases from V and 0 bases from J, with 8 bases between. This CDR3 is CASSQGFSNQPQHF. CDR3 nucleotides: TGTGCCAGCAGCCAGGGATTTAGCAATCAGCCCCAGCATTTT.

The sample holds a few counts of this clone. CDR3 nucleotides: TGTGCCAGCAGCGTAGGGGCCCCGGGGAGCAATCAGCCCCAGCATTTT. It is translated as CASSVGAPGSNQPQHF. V usage is TRBV9 and J usage is TRBJ1-5; D is uncertain. CDR1 SGDLS and CDR2 YYNGEE come from the germline V gene. The CDR3 sequence is 16 residues long. V lost 0 bases, J lost 1 base, and 11 bases lay in between.

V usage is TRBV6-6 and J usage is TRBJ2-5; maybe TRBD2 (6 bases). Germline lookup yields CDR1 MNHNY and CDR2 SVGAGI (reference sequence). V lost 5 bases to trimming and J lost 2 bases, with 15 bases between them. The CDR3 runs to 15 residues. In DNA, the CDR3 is TGTGCCAGCAGTCTCCGGGACTCGGTACAAGAGACCCAGTACTTC. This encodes CASSLRDSVQETQYF.

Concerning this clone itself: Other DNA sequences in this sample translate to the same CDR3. The CDR3 spells CAISESVSAYEQYF. In DNA form, the CDR3 reads TGTGCCATCAGTGAGTCTGTTAGTGCCTACGAGCAGTACTTC. This chain uses TRBV10-3 with TRBJ2-7; D is uncertain. Trimming removed 0 bases from V and 2 bases from J, with 8 bases in between. CDR3 length: 14 amino acids. Germline V lookup: CDR1 ENHRY, CDR2 SYGVKD.

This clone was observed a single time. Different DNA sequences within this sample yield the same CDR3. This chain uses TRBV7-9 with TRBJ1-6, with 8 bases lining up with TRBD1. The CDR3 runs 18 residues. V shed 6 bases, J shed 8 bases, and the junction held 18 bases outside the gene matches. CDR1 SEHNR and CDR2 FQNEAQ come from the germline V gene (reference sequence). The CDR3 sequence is CASSPTIGTGTGDSPLHF. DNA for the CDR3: TGTGCCAGCAGTCCAACCATAGGAACCGGGACAGGAGATTCACCCCTCCACTTT.

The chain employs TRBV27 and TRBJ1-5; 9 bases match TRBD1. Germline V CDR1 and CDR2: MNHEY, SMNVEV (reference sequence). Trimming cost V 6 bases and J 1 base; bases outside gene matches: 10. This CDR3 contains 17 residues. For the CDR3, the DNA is TGTGCCAGCAGCACCGGACAGGGGAGAGGGAGCAATCAGCCCCAGCATTTT. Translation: CASSTGQGRGSNQPQHF.

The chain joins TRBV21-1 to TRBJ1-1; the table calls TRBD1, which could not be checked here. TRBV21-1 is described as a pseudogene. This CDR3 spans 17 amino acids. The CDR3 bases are TGTGCCAGCAGCCTTTTCAGGGGGAAGTTTACGAACACTGAAGCTTTCTTT. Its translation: CASSLFRGKFTNTEAFF.